This T cell receptor (beta chain) is from a study of T cells in women clearing cervical HPV infection listed by TCRdb under 2018. At the level of the whole study: Cases were 20 to 25 women with histologically confirmed HPV16-related CIN3 or worse, including a couple of invasive cancers. Because only a few women had HLA typing data, the possibility that HLA type acted as a confounder could not be ruled out. As quality controls, five blinded duplicates were added to each group, bringing the total to roughly 60 samples made up of roughly 50 participants and approximately ten replicates. The parent cohort enrolled roughly 10,000 women aged 18 or older in Guanacaste, Costa Rica, during about 1993 to 1995 and followed them for 6 to 7 years. Cases had a median age of approximately 35 years and controls had a median age of about 41, with no significant differences in baseline characteristics. Cases were matched to controls by age within five years and by the year the sample was collected. Among cases, blood sampling came a median of approximately 150 days after lesion detection, with an interquartile range of roughly 85 to 230 days. Controls were under 30 women whose single incident HPV16 infection cleared within 12 months without precancer or cancer developing. This exploratory proof-of-principle case-control study, nested within the Guanacaste HPV Natural History Study in Costa Rica, compared TCR repertoires among women with different cervical HPV16 outcomes. Blood from cases was collected at the visit at which the lesion was first identified, whereas blood from controls was collected once infection was no longer detected. The investigation overall reported the following: Cases had lower TRBV6-7 relative abundance than controls (around 0.11% versus 0.15%; Bonferroni P = 0.0008). Cases were distinguished from controls with an estimated AUC of roughly 0.79 by random forest classifiers combining richness and V gene abundances. CIN3+ cases had significantly higher TCR repertoire richness than controls across sequencing depths, but evenness did not differ between the groups. The cross-sectional design could not show whether the associations came before the infection or were a result of it, and neither effector/memory subsets nor HPV-specific T cells were isolated. Because the number of T cells in each sample was unknown, differences in richness could reflect differing T-cell content rather than repertoire biology.

TCR beta CDR3 regions were amplified by multiplex PCR using the immunoSEQ assay from an average of roughly 1,200 ng genomic DNA per sample. The assay corrected primer bias using a complete synthetic TCR repertoire to establish an amplification baseline. The amplicons were sequenced on the Illumina platform. For the original study's pipeline: Error correction of the sequences involved clustering with frequency ratios plus a modified nearest-neighbor algorithm, after which the sequences were analyzed in the immunoSEQ Analyzer using IMGT gene definitions. At each rarefaction depth, TCR richness and evenness were averaged across 20 rarefaction repeats, and any sample with fewer sequences than the depth was left out. Wilcoxon rank sum tests with FDR correction were used to compare V, D and J gene relative abundances between the groups. For the blinded duplicates, the intraclass correlation was roughly 96% for TCR richness and averaged approximately 76% across roughly 72 gene segments. As stored in TCRdb, this immuneACCESS dataset retains in-frame rearrangements with V and J assigned. A fraction of the clones does not appear; measured against another copy, unresolved V genes explain less than half of the discrepancy, and the remainder lacks a known reason. V, J and clone size derive from that table, while D and trimming were established from the DNA sequence. This sample's records show more than 20,000 clones. The top ten constitute over 6.5% of the sample.

CDR1 and CDR2, per the germline V gene (reference sequence), are SEHNR and FQNEAQ. Measured from the cysteine to the phenylalanine, the CDR3 is 14 residues long. Part of the CDR3 DNA is given, 33 bases translated from base 1. Trimming accounts for 3 bases at V and 4 bases at J, while the number of junction bases matched to no gene is 4. Every participant had a single incident cervical HPV16 infection, and prevalent HPV16 infections were excluded. Cervical HPV DNA was detected with MY09/MY11 PCR, and genotyping was done by dot-blot hybridization. Roughly 15 mL of heparinized blood was centrifuged, after which the buffy coat was aliquoted, frozen at -30 degrees C, and then stored at -80 degrees C. QIAGEN kits were used to extract genomic DNA from the buffy coat specimens. Regarding this clone: The clone's antigen remains unknown. The sequenced fragment ends 3 residues before the CDR3 boundary, so the rest is inferred from the germline J gene.

The sequencing sample was made of blood buffy coat. The receptor comes from a woman aged 18 to 75 with a cervical HPV16 infection that either progressed to CIN3+ or cleared (not recorded which). The V gene is TRBV7-9 and the J gene is TRBJ1-2, and TRBD1 matches 8 of the central bases. CDR3 reads: CASSFGQGGYGYTF. The sequenced part of the CDR3 DNA is TGTGCCAGCAGCTTCGGACAGGGTGGCTATGGC.